This is a list of T cell receptor beta chains from one sample in a study of identical twins. MiXCR was run by TCRdb on the 5' RACE reads, yielding one entry per CDR3 protein. In the table there are hundreds of thousands of distinct CDR3 sequences, 8% to 9% of which are singletons. Separately, the same data were catalogued under a study of yellow fever vaccine responses in identical twins.

The source material was memory (CD45RO+) T cells sorted from blood. The receptors originated from a woman under 30 in good health. Each CDR3 is given with its conserved first and last residue. A D gene is named only where the DNA matches it firmly. The listing skips clone size in some rows; elsewhere it reads once, few, many or a size class.

j_call | v_call | clone_size | d_call | cdr3_aa | cdr3_nt
TRBJ2-2 | TRBV12-3/TRBV12-4 | many | NA | CASSPPRVGELFF | TGTGCCAGCAGTCCCCCTCGGGTCGGGGAGCTGTTTTTT
TRBJ1-1 | TRBV4-1 | NA | NA | CASSHTVNTEAFF | TGCGCCAGCAGCCATACCGTGAACACTGAAGCTTTCTTT
TRBJ2-7 | TRBV10-3 | many | TRBD2 | CAISGLAGVKRYEQYF | TGTGCCATCAGTGGTCTAGCGGGAGTGAAGAGGTACGAGCAGTACTTC
TRBJ2-2 | TRBV20-1 | many | TRBD1 | CSARDPGQGAGHTGELFF | TGCAGTGCTAGAGATCCGGGACAGGGGGCGGGTCACACCGGGGAGCTGTTTTTT
TRBJ1-1 | TRBV20-1 | many | NA | CSARGPTSRNTEAFF | TGCAGTGCTAGAGGCCCAACTTCACGGAACACTGAAGCTTTCTTT
TRBJ2-1 | TRBV24-1 | many | TRBD2 | CATSDWGGYNEQFF | TGTGCCACCAGTGATTGGGGGGGCTACAATGAGCAGTTCTTC
TRBJ1-2 | TRBV28 | NA | TRBD1 | CASSPRGTQGGYGYTF | TGTGCCAGCAGTCCCCGGGGGACCCAGGGGGGGTATGGCTACACCTTC
TRBJ2-2 | TRBV20-1 | NA | TRBD2 | CSATSGGSTGELFF | TGCAGTGCAACTAGCGGGGGTAGCACCGGGGAGCTGTTTTTT
TRBJ2-3 | TRBV5-8 | few | NA | CASSSSPDSFGTDTQYF | TGTGCCAGCAGCTCCTCCCCGGACAGTTTTGGCACAGATACGCAGTATTTT
TRBJ1-1 | TRBV7-8 | NA | TRBD1 | CASSPRTGMGTEAFF | TGTGCCAGCAGCCCGAGGACAGGGATGGGCACTGAAGCTTTCTTT
TRBJ2-1 | TRBV5-4 | many | NA | CASSSLTLLSVNSYNEQFF | TGTGCCAGCAGCTCGTTAACACTTCTTAGCGTAAACTCCTACAATGAGCAGTTCTTC
TRBJ2-7 | TRBV4-1 | many | TRBD2 | CASSQGRLAGPYYEQYF | TGCGCCAGCAGCCAAGGGAGACTAGCGGGGCCCTATTACGAGCAGTACTTC
TRBJ1-1 | TRBV6-5 | many | NA | CASSSPGTEAFF | TGTGCCAGCAGCTCCCCCGGGACAGAAGCTTTCTTT
TRBJ2-2 | TRBV10-1 | NA | NA | CASSELANTGELFF | TGCGCCAGCAGTGAGTTAGCCAACACCGGGGAGCTGTTTTTT
TRBJ2-2 | TRBV5-1 | many | TRBD2 | CASSIALGRDTGELFF | TGCGCCAGCAGCATTGCCCTAGGGAGGGACACCGGGGAGCTGTTTTTT
TRBJ1-1 | TRBV6-5 | many | NA | CASSYGGVNTEAFF | TGTGCCAGCAGTTACGGGGGAGTGAACACTGAAGCTTTCTTT
TRBJ2-1 | TRBV29-1 | NA | NA | CSVARGSVNEQFF | TGCAGCGTTGCCAGGGGTTCGGTCAATGAGCAGTTCTTC
TRBJ2-4 | TRBV3-1 | few | NA | CASSRGVQNIQYF | TGTGCCAGCAGCCGAGGGGTACAAAACATTCAGTACTTC
TRBJ1-2 | TRBV12-3/TRBV12-4 | many | NA | CASSSKGFPNYGYTF | TGTGCCAGCAGTTCGAAGGGGTTTCCCAATTATGGCTACACCTTC
TRBJ1-1 | TRBV11-2 | many | TRBD1 | CASSTGQGVEAFF | TGTGCCAGCAGCACAGGACAGGGGGTTGAAGCTTTCTTT
TRBJ2-5 | TRBV20-1 | NA | NA | CSARRGEETQYF | TGCAGTGCTAGAAGGGGGGAAGAGACCCAGTACTTC
TRBJ2-3 | TRBV7-9 | many | NA | CASSLESPSRTDTQYF | TGTGCCAGCAGCTTAGAGTCACCCTCTCGCACAGATACGCAGTATTTT
TRBJ1-5 | TRBV5-1 | few | NA | CASSLAGRNNQPQHF | TGCGCCAGCAGCTTGGCCGGTCGCAACAATCAGCCCCAGCATTTT
TRBJ1-2 | TRBV29-1 | many | NA | CSVKQSTLYGYTF | TGCAGCGTCAAACAGAGCACCCTATATGGCTACACCTTC
TRBJ1-3 | TRBV19 | few | TRBD1 | CASKPDRGAGNTIYF | TGTGCCAGTAAACCTGACAGGGGAGCTGGAAACACCATATATTTT
TRBJ2-7 | TRBV12-3/TRBV12-4 | few | NA | CASSSQTAKRPYEQYF | TGTGCCAGCAGTTCCCAGACGGCCAAGCGCCCCTACGAGCAGTACTTC
TRBJ1-2 | TRBV4-2 | few | NA | CASSQRDWAAHDYGYTF | TGTGCCAGCAGCCAAAGGGACTGGGCAGCCCACGACTATGGCTACACCTTC
TRBJ2-3 | TRBV20-1 | NA | NA | CSAGGLGGAADTQYF | TGCAGTGCTGGAGGTTTGGGGGGGGCTGCAGATACGCAGTATTTT
TRBJ1-6 | TRBV20-1 | many | NA | CSARGRGSYNSPLHF | TGCAGTGCTAGGGGCAGGGGTTCCTATAATTCACCCCTCCACTTT
TRBJ1-6 | TRBV6-1 | NA | TRBD1 | CASGDRERSPLHF | TGTGCCAGCGGAGACAGGGAACGATCACCCCTCCACTTT
TRBJ2-5 | TRBV21-1 | few | NA | CASSKRGQGSVETQYF | TGTGCCAGCAGCAAAAGAGGACAGGGGTCGGTGGAGACCCAGTACTTC
TRBJ2-7 | TRBV27 | many | NA | CASIPSYEQYF | TGTGCCAGCATTCCCTCCTACGAGCAGTACTTC
TRBJ2-1 | TRBV20-1 | NA | TRBD1 | CSAKGQNYNEQFF | TGCAGTGCTAAGGGACAGAACTACAATGAGCAGTTCTTC
TRBJ2-3 | TRBV15 | many | TRBD2 | CATSRSGLGDTDTQYF | TGTGCCACCAGCAGATCGGGACTAGGAGACACAGATACGCAGTATTTT
TRBJ2-1 | TRBV27 | many | TRBD2 | CASSASGSSYNEQFF | TGTGCCAGCAGCGCGAGCGGGAGCTCCTACAATGAGCAGTTCTTC
TRBJ2-5 | TRBV20-1 | many | NA | CSARGQGPETQYF | TGCAGTGCTAGGGGGCAGGGTCCAGAGACCCAGTACTTC
TRBJ1-1 | TRBV18 | NA | NA | CASSPGELNTEAFF | TGTGCCAGCTCGCCTGGGGAGCTGAACACTGAAGCTTTCTTT
TRBJ2-3 | TRBV11-2 | many | NA | CASSTRTGSTDTQYF | TGTGCCAGCAGCACCCGGACTGGAAGCACAGATACGCAGTATTTT
TRBJ1-1 | TRBV12-3/TRBV12-4 | few | NA | CASSFTAAEAFF | TGTGCCAGCAGTTTTACCGCGGCTGAAGCTTTCTTT
TRBJ2-1 | TRBV10-3 | NA | NA | CAISDPMVSQGSHNEQFF | TGTGCCATCAGTGACCCTATGGTTTCGCAGGGGTCTCACAATGAGCAGTTCTTC
TRBJ2-1 | TRBV5-1 | many | NA | CASSSPGLFNEQFF | TGCGCCAGCAGCTCACCGGGACTTTTCAATGAGCAGTTCTTC
TRBJ2-3 | TRBV3-1 | NA | NA | CASSQNQGLITDTQYF | TGTGCCAGCAGCCAAAATCAAGGCCTCATCACAGATACGCAGTATTTT
TRBJ2-7 | TRBV20-1 | NA | NA | CSARSASTLGEQYF | TGCAGTGCCCGAAGTGCTAGCACCCTGGGTGAGCAGTACTTC
TRBJ2-7 | TRBV5-8 | many | NA | CASSYDWIYEQYF | TGTGCCAGCAGCTACGACTGGATCTACGAGCAGTACTTC
TRBJ2-7 | TRBV11-3 | few | NA | CASSLGGHSYEQYF | TGTGCCAGCAGCTTAGGGGGGCACTCCTACGAGCAGTACTTC
TRBJ2-3 | TRBV20-1 | NA | NA | CSARDNSRRTSWTDTQYF | TGCAGTGCTAGAGATAATAGCAGACGTACTTCTTGGACAGATACGCAGTATTTT
TRBJ1-5 | TRBV10-3 | many | NA | CASRPSRDQPQHF | TGTGCCAGCAGGCCTTCCCGCGATCAGCCCCAGCATTTT
TRBJ1-1 | TRBV15 | many | TRBD1 | CATSRVADRVEAFF | TGTGCCACCAGCAGAGTGGCTGACAGGGTTGAAGCTTTCTTT
TRBJ1-2 | TRBV5-6 | many | NA | CASSSTDTNYGYTF | TGTGCCAGCAGCTCGACAGATACCAACTATGGCTACACCTTC
TRBJ2-5 | TRBV14 | NA | NA | CASSQDQAGETQYF | TGTGCCAGCAGCCAAGATCAAGCAGGGGAGACCCAGTACTTC
TRBJ1-1 | TRBV25-1 | few | TRBD1 | CASGGQGRFTEAFF | TGTGCCAGCGGGGGACAGGGGAGGTTCACTGAAGCTTTCTTT
TRBJ2-3 | TRBV4-1 | many | NA | CASSPHPPGEGTDTQYF | TGCGCCAGCAGCCCTCACCCCCCGGGAGAGGGCACAGATACGCAGTATTTT
TRBJ1-1 | TRBV2 | NA | TRBD1 | CASNAGTGNTEAFF | TGTGCCAGCAACGCCGGGACAGGGAACACTGAAGCTTTCTTT
TRBJ2-2 | TRBV11-3 | few | TRBD1 | CASSLRQGNVKAGELFF | TGTGCCAGCAGCCTTAGACAGGGGAACGTTAAAGCCGGGGAGCTGTTTTTT